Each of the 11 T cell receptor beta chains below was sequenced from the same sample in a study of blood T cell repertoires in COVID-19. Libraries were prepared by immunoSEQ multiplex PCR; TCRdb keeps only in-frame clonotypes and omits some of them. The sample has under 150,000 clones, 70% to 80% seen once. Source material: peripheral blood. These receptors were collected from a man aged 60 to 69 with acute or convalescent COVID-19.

The CDR3 region has the DNA TGTGCCAGCAGTTTACACCGGGACAGCCTGCTGGGGGCTTTCTTT. This sequence encodes CASSLHRDSLLGAFF. The chain combines TRBV28 with TRBJ1-1; 7 positions agree with TRBD1. Germline V gene sequence: CDR1 MDHEN, CDR2 SYDVKM. This CDR3 is 15 amino acids long. V was clipped by 2 bases and J by 11 bases; unmatched bases: 14.

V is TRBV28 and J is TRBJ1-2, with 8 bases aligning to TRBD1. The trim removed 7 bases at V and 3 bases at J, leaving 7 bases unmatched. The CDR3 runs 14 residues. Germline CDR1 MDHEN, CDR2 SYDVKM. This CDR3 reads CASTSTGADYGYTF. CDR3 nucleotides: TGTGCCAGCACCTCGACAGGGGCAGACTATGGCTACACCTTC.

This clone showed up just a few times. CDR3 nucleotides: TGTGCCAGCAGCCAATTGGCACATACTGAAGCTTTCTTT. Protein product: CASSQLAHTEAFF. The chain links TRBV3-1 (or the pseudogene TRBV3-2) to TRBJ1-1; D is uncertain. The CDR3 is 13 residues long. Looked up from germline, CDR1 is LGHDT and CDR2 is YNNKEL (reference sequence). Between the trimmed V and J ends, which lost 2 bases and 5 bases, there was a span of 9 bases.

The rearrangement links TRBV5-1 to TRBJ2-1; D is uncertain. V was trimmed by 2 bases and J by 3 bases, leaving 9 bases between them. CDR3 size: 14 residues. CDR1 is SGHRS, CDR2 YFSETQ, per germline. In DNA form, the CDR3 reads TGCGCCAGCAGCTTCCAGCAGGACTACAATGAGCAGTTCTTC. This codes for CASSFQQDYNEQFF. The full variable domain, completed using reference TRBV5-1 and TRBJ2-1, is KAGVTQTPRYLIKTRGQQVTLSCSPISGHRSVSWYQQTPGQGLQFLFEYFSETQRNKGNFPGRFSGRQFSNSRSEMNVSTLELGDSALYLCASSFQQDYNEQFFGPGTRLTVL.

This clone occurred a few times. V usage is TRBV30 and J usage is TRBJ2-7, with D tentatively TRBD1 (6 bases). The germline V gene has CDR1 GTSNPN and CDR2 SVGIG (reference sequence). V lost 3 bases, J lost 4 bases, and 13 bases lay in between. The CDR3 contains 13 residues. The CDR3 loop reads CAWSGQHNYEQYF. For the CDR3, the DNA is TGTGCCTGGAGCGGACAGCATAATTACGAGCAGTACTTC.

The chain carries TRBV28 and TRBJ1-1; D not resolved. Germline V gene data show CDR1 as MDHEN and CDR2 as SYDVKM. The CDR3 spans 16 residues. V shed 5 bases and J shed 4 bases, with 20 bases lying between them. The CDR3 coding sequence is TGTGCCAGCAGTCAGACTTACCCGGGGAGGGCCACTGAAGCTTTCTTT. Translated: CASSQTYPGRATEAFF.

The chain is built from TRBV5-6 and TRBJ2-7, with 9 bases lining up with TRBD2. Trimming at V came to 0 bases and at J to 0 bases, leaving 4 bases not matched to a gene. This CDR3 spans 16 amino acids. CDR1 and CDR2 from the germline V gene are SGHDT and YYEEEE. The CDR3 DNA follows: TGTGCCAGCAGCTTGGTCGGTAGCGGGGGCTCCTACGAGCAGTACTTC. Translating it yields CASSLVGSGGSYEQYF.

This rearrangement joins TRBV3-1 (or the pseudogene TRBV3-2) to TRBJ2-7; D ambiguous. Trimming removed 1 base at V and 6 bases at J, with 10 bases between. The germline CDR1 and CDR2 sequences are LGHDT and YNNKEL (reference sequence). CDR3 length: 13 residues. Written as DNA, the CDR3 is TGTGCCAGCAGCCAAGGTCGGGTTGGCGAGCAGTACTTC. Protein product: CASSQGRVGEQYF.

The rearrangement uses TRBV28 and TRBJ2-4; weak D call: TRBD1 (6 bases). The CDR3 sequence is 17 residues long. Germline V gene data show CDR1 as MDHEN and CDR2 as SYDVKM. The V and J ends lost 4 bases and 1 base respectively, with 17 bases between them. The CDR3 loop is CASSSTGLVVAKNIQYF. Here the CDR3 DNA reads TGTGCCAGCAGTTCGACAGGACTCGTCGTGGCCAAAAACATTCAGTACTTC. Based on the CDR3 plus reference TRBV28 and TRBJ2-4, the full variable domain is DVKVTQSSRYLVKRTGEKVFLECVQDMDHENMFWYRQDPGLGLRLIYFSYDVKMKEKGDIPEGYSVSREKKERFSLILESASTNQTSMYLCASSSTGLVVAKNIQYFGAGTRLSVL.

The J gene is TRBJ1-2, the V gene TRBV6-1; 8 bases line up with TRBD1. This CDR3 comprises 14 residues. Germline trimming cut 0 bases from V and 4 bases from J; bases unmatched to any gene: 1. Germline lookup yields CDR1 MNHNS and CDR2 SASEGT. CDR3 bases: TGTGCCAGCAGTGAAGCGGGACAGGTCTATGGCTACACCTTC. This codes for CASSEAGQVYGYTF.

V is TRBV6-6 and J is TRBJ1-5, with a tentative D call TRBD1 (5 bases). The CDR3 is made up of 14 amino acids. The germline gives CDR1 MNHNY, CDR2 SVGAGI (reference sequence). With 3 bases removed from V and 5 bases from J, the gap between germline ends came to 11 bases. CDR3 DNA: TGTGCCAGCAGTTATTATGGGGCCTATCAGCCCCAGCATTTT. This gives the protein CASSYYGAYQPQHF.